The 27 T cell receptor beta chains listed next were all sequenced from one sample in a study of T-cell reconstitution after alpha-beta-depleted transplantation in children. A library of TCRbeta sequences, prepared with unique molecular identifiers, was generated. One entry per CDR3 protein results from TCRdb running MiXCR on the PCR reads. Of about 160,000 distinct CDR3 sequences listed, around 10% are singletons. The sample consisted of PBMCs, taken before TCRalphabeta/CD19-depleted stem cell transplant. The receptors shown here come from a boy aged 2 to 10 with acute myeloid leukemia, due to receive a stem cell transplant.

This chain links TRBV6-1 with TRBJ2-3; 11 bases map to TRBD2. Germline V gene sequence: CDR1 MNHNS, CDR2 SASEGT. The V gene end was trimmed by 7 bases and the J gene end by 7 bases; junction bases not matched to a gene: 16. The CDR3 sequence is 17 residues long. In DNA, the CDR3 is TGTGCCAGCAAACGTAGCGGGGGGGCCCCTATTCCCCATACGCAGTATTTT. This codes for CASKRSGGAPIPHTQYF.

This clonotype was counted at least ten times. The DNA for the CDR3 is TGTGCCATACGGCCTTCTAGGGGACAGGGGTCGATGAAACTGTTTTTT. Protein sequence: CAIRPSRGQGSMKLFF. V gene TRBV2 combines with J gene TRBJ1-4, with 10 bases lining up with TRBD1. CDR1 and CDR2 (germline): SNHLY, FYNNEI. The length of the CDR3 is 16 residues. Trimming at V came to 10 bases and at J to 11 bases, leaving 19 bases not matched to a gene.

This clonotype was picked up many times. The V gene is TRBV27, the J gene TRBJ1-1; D is unresolved. CDR3 length: 14 residues. CDR1 is MNHEY, CDR2 SMNVEV, per germline (reference sequence). The V gene lost 2 bases and the J gene lost 10 bases, with 17 bases spanning the gap. The CDR3 coding sequence is TGTGCCAGCAGTTTAAATTGGGCCCAAACTTCAGCTTTCTTT. This gives the protein CASSLNWAQTSAFF.

This clonotype was found a few times. The chain joins TRBV6-5 to TRBJ2-4; D is unclear. CDR1 and CDR2 (germline): MNHEY, SVGAGI. V was clipped by 0 bases and J by 0 bases, with 6 bases between them. This CDR3 contains 15 residues. Here the CDR3 DNA reads TGTGCCAGCAGTTACTCGAGACTAGCCAAAAACATTCAGTACTTC. It translates to CASSYSRLAKNIQYF.

This clonotype was detected ten times or more. The chain couples TRBV29-1 to TRBJ1-1; no clear D gene. The germline V gene encodes CDR1 SQVTM and CDR2 ANQGSEA. This CDR3 region has 15 residues. Trimming left V 4 bases short and J 0 bases short, with 15 bases between. The CDR3 bases are TGCAGCGTTGTCCCTCGCCTGACGGTGAACACTGAAGCTTTCTTT. This translates into CSVVPRLTVNTEAFF.

This clonotype occurred a few times. V usage is TRBV15 and J usage is TRBJ2-3; no clear D gene. CDR3 length equals 13 residues. Trimming stripped 5 bases from V and 2 bases from J, with 8 bases between. Germline V gene sequence: CDR1 LNHNV, CDR2 YYDKDF (reference sequence). DNA for the CDR3: TGTGCCACCAGCGGACCACACACAGATACGCAGTATTTT. Its protein is CATSGPHTDTQYF.

This clonotype was detected ten times or more. This sequence joins TRBV4-1 and TRBJ1-2; D is possibly TRBD1 (5 bases). In germline, CDR1 is MGHRA, CDR2 YSYEKL. Trimming took off 0 bases at V and 7 bases at J, with 21 bases between the two ends. This CDR3 contains 17 residues. The DNA for the CDR3 is TGCGCCAGCAGCCAAGAGCGTGTGAGTCGGGGGTTTCGTGGCTACACCTTC. Translating gives CASSQERVSRGFRGYTF.

This clonotype was found many times. Here the CDR3 reads CASSSVAGGLTGELFF. CDR3 bases: TGTGCCAGCAGTTCCGTAGCGGGAGGGCTAACCGGGGAGCTGTTTTTT. The chain couples TRBV6-5 to TRBJ2-2; TRBD2 aligns across 11 bases. The CDR3 runs to 16 residues. V gave up 4 bases and J gave up 5 bases; unmatched junction bases: 6. Germline V gene lookup returns CDR1 MNHEY and CDR2 SVGAGI.

This clonotype was picked up many times. This chain joins TRBV20-1 and TRBJ2-3; D is ambiguous. The CDR3 covers 11 residues. Trimming left V 3 bases short and J 7 bases short, with 8 bases between. Germline lookup yields CDR1 DFQATT and CDR2 SNEGSKA (reference sequence). The CDR3 DNA reads TGCAGTGCTAGGGAGTTGAATACGCAGTATTTT. Its protein product is CSARELNTQYF.

In its sample, this clonotype was seen many times. This chain uses TRBV12-3 or TRBV12-4 with TRBJ2-1; maybe TRBD2 (5 bases). V shed 6 bases and J shed 6 bases, with 18 bases lying between them. The CDR3 length is 15 residues. The CDR3 is CASRKTLRGLNEQFF. CDR3 coding DNA: TGTGCCAGCAGAAAAACCCTTCGGGGTCTCAATGAGCAGTTCTTC.

This clonotype has at least ten counts. This chain uses TRBV4-1 with TRBJ1-1; no clear D gene. The germline V gene has CDR1 MGHRA and CDR2 YSYEKL. V was cut by 4 bases and J by 6 bases, with 12 bases left in between. This CDR3 has 13 residues. CDR3 in amino acids: CASSPDGRAEAFF. The CDR3 coding sequence is TGCGCCAGCAGCCCGGACGGACGGGCTGAAGCTTTCTTT.

This clonotype was seen ten or more times. V and J are TRBV27 and TRBJ1-6; D perhaps matches TRBD1 (5 bases). CDR3 length equals 14 residues. Germline-derived CDR1 and CDR2 are MNHEY and SMNVEV (reference sequence). V was trimmed by 5 bases and J by 7 bases, leaving 12 bases between them. The CDR3 DNA reads as TGTGCCAGCAGTCCCGGGACGGGGAATTCACCCCTCCACTTT. Its protein product is CASSPGTGNSPLHF.

This clonotype was seen many times. The V gene is TRBV29-1, the J gene TRBJ1-1, with D perhaps TRBD1 (5 bases). There are 13 residues in the CDR3. Germline loops: CDR1 SQVTM, CDR2 ANQGSEA. With 6 bases removed from V and 7 bases from J, the gap between germline ends came to 18 bases. The CDR3 coding sequence is TGCAGCGTGAGACCAGCCGGGGACGGTGAAGCTTTCTTT. It translates to CSVRPAGDGEAFF.

This clonotype was counted ten times or more. The chain has TRBV6-5 and TRBJ1-1; D remains unclear. CDR1 and CDR2 from the germline V gene are MNHEY and SVGAGI. This CDR3 has 15 amino acids. V lost 4 bases and J lost 3, with 15 bases in between. Here the CDR3 DNA reads TGTGCCAGCAGTTCAGGCAACGCGGTTTACACTGAAGCTTTCTTT. This translates into CASSSGNAVYTEAFF.

The table lists this clonotype with many counts. The rearrangement joins TRBV7-9 to TRBJ1-6; D perhaps matches TRBD1 (6 bases). The CDR3 length is 15 residues. From germline, CDR1 is SEHNR and CDR2 FQNEAQ (reference sequence). V lost 2 bases to trimming and J lost 7 bases, with 12 bases between them. The CDR3 reads CASSLSLQGNSPLHF. The DNA for the CDR3 is TGTGCCAGCAGCTTAAGTCTCCAGGGGAATTCACCCCTCCACTTT.

At least ten counts were recorded for this clonotype. The chain is built from TRBV6-5 and TRBJ2-3, with D possibly TRBD1 on 5 matching bases. Trimming took 2 bases from V and 2 from J, leaving 8 bases between them. Per the germline V gene, CDR1 is MNHEY and CDR2 is SVGAGI. This CDR3 is built from 14 residues. The DNA for the CDR3 is TGTGCCAGCAGTTACGACAGAAACACAGATACGCAGTATTTT. It is translated as CASSYDRNTDTQYF.

This clonotype has a count of ten or more. The CDR3 spells CASSQAWSSYNEQFF. The DNA for the CDR3 is TGCGCCAGCAGCCAGGCGTGGAGCTCCTACAATGAGCAGTTCTTC. The chain links TRBV5-1 to TRBJ2-1; D call uncertain. The CDR3 extends over 15 amino acids. The ends were cut back, 4 bases at V and 0 bases at J, with 11 bases in the middle. From germline, CDR1 is SGHRS and CDR2 YFSETQ.

This clonotype was found many times. The chain couples TRBV5-1 to TRBJ1-1; 7 bases align to TRBD1. The CDR3 consists of 14 residues. Trimming cost V 3 bases and J 4 bases; bases outside gene matches: 6. CDR1 is SGHRS, CDR2 YFSETQ, per germline. DNA of the CDR3: TGCGCCAGCAGCTACGACAGGGCGAGCACTGAAGCTTTCTTT. This translates into CASSYDRASTEAFF.

There are many counts of this clonotype. The genes are TRBV5-6 and TRBJ2-5, with TRBD1 matching 11 bases. Germline values: CDR1 SGHDT, CDR2 YYEEEE. CDR3 length equals 17 residues. The V and J ends lost 1 base and 0 bases, in that order; junction bases with no gene match: 5. The CDR3 protein is CASSLLGQGVDQETQYF. The CDR3 DNA sequence: TGTGCCAGCAGCTTGTTGGGACAGGGGGTGGACCAAGAGACCCAGTACTTC.

The table lists this clonotype with many counts. This chain connects TRBV24-1 to TRBJ2-2, with unresolved D. V lost 1 base and J 10 bases, leaving 9 bases between the germline ends. The CDR3 has 13 amino acids. Looked up from germline, CDR1 is KGHDR and CDR2 is SFDVKD. CDR3 DNA: TGTGCCACCAGTGATTTTGAATCCGTGGAGCTGTTTTTT. Its translation is CATSDFESVELFF.

This clonotype was seen many times. This chain connects TRBV3-1 to TRBJ2-7; D call uncertain. Trimming pared 0 bases from V and 2 bases from J, leaving 8 bases between. CDR3 length: 14 residues. Germline V gene lookup returns CDR1 LGHDT and CDR2 YNNKEL (reference sequence). The CDR3 bases are TGTGCCAGCAGCCAAGAGGCCAGAACCTACGAGCAGTACTTC. It specifies CASSQEARTYEQYF.

The DNA for the CDR3 is TGTGCCAGCAGCCAAAGGGACAGGGAATTCCCAGATACGCAGTATTTT. Residues: CASSQRDREFPDTQYF. The rearrangement joins TRBV11-1 to TRBJ2-3; 9 bases agree with TRBD1. Germline CDR1 is SGHAT and CDR2 is FQDESV (reference sequence). The CDR3 totals 16 residues. Unmatched junction bases numbered 10, after V lost 5 bases and J lost 4 bases.

J is TRBJ2-1 and V is TRBV3-1, with TRBD2 as a possible D gene (5 bases). This CDR3 spans 17 amino acids. The germline gives CDR1 LGHDT, CDR2 YNNKEL (reference sequence). Trimming shortened V by 1 base and J by 0 bases, and 13 bases separated the two germline ends. For the CDR3, the DNA is TGTGCCAGCAGCCAAGTCGGGGTAATGAGCTCCTACAATGAGCAGTTCTTC. It codes for CASSQVGVMSSYNEQFF.

This clonotype appeared once. The rearrangement links TRBV11-2 to TRBJ2-3, with D hard to call. Germline CDR1 reads SGHAT; CDR2 reads FQNNGV. Trimming took off 4 bases at V and 1 base at J, with 15 bases between the two ends. The CDR3 contains 16 residues. The CDR3 loop is CASSYYAQPGTDTQYF. DNA of the CDR3: TGTGCCAGCAGCTACTACGCCCAACCCGGCACAGATACGCAGTATTTT.

This clonotype has at least ten counts. The chain recombines TRBV6-4 with TRBJ2-2, with D possibly being TRBD1 (6 bases). Germline CDR1 reads MRHNA; CDR2 reads SNTAGT. The germline V and J ends were trimmed by 4 bases and 3 bases, with 21 bases remaining between them. This CDR3 comprises 18 residues. CDR3 residues: CASSARRGEFFDTGELFF. As DNA, the CDR3 is TGTGCCAGCAGTGCCCGCAGGGGCGAATTTTTTGACACCGGGGAGCTGTTTTTT.

The chain has TRBV3-1 and TRBJ2-7; D possibly corresponds to TRBD1 (6 bases). Germline values: CDR1 LGHDT, CDR2 YNNKEL (reference sequence). Trimming cost V 4 bases and J 5 bases, with 9 bases left between them. The CDR3 consists of 12 residues. CDR3 sequence reads: CASSPTGNEQYF. The CDR3 nucleotides are TGTGCCAGCAGCCCAACAGGGAACGAGCAGTACTTC.

This clonotype showed up many times. DNA of the CDR3: TGCGCCAGCAGCTTGGCCTTGGGTAGCGGGAGTAGGGTTGAGCAGTTCTTC. Amino acid sequence: CASSLALGSGSRVEQFF. The chain is built from TRBV5-1 and TRBJ2-1; the match to TRBD2 covers 9 bases. CDR3 length equals 17 residues. Germline V gene sequence: CDR1 SGHRS, CDR2 YFSETQ. The trim removed 0 bases at V and 9 bases at J, leaving 13 bases unmatched.